This T cell receptor (beta chain) was identified during a study of T cell clonality in common variable immunodeficiency. CDR1 LNHDA and CDR2 SQIVND come from the germline V gene (reference sequence). The CDR3 extends over 12 amino acids. Assay used: immunoSEQ multiplex PCR; TCRdb lists only in-frame clones, some missing. Reported are around 19,000 clones, none seen only once; the ten largest carry roughly 2.7%. For at least one year, all CVID subjects received replacement immunoglobulin. Findings and limits, study-wide: Common variable immunodeficiency TCR beta sequences reportedly had fewer deletions and N-nucleotide insertions.

This clone showed up just a few times. Its specificity is unknown. The CDR3 is cut off 3 residues early in the read; its end comes from the germline J gene. The sample consisted of peripheral blood mononuclear cells. The chain links TRBV19 to TRBJ2-4; D is unclear. The receptor was isolated from a human donor with common variable immunodeficiency. The CDR3 bases that were read are TGTGCCAGTAACTCATACCCGGGTCAT. Translating gives CASNSYPGH. Given in full, the CDR3 is CASNSYPGHQYF.